This note documents a single T cell receptor beta chain sequence. Its antigen is currently unknown. This sample is drawn from a study of cytomegalovirus exposure and HLA in healthy donors. Study-level information: Out of about 170 million T cells, an earlier analysis found fewer than 140 million unique TCR beta sequences in total.

PCR primers comprised 60 Vbeta and 13 Jbeta primers. Clones were sequenced by immunoSEQ multiplex PCR, and TCRdb holds only the in-frame ones, with some missing. The sample totals 60,000 to 80,000 clones; its top ten clones hold about 5%. Study-wide findings and caveats: Reportedly, diagnosis of cytomegalovirus status by the classifier showed high specificity and sensitivity. Judged likely to be a sequencing artifact was a cluster of highly shared sequence variants. The only immune exposure information that was available was CMV serostatus.

The receptor comes from a man in his forties in good health and CMV-seronegative. The sequenced sample consisted of PBMCs.

CDR3 coding DNA: TGTGCCAGCAGCGTAGGGGGCCGGAGCTCCTACGAGCAGTACTTC. Residues: CASSVGGRSSYEQYF. The chain carries TRBV9 and TRBJ2-7; possible D gene TRBD1, 5 bases. This CDR3 has 15 residues. The germline V and J ends were trimmed by 0 bases and 0 bases, with 10 bases remaining between them. Germline V lookup: CDR1 SGDLS, CDR2 YYNGEE.